What follows are 7 T cell receptor beta chains derived from one specimen sequenced in a study of T cells after yellow fever vaccination. MiXCR, run by TCRdb on the 5' RACE reads, gives a single entry per CDR3 protein. The profile shows approximately 330,000 distinct CDR3 sequences, roughly an eighth of them singletons. The sample in question was CD4+ T cells sorted from PBMCs, obtained 15 days after the yellow fever booster vaccination. The receptors here all came from a young man who received the YFV17D yellow fever vaccine.

V and J are TRBV20-1 and TRBJ2-7; D perhaps matches TRBD2 (5 bases). Germline-derived CDR1 and CDR2 are DFQATT and SNEGSKA (reference sequence). The CDR3 covers 13 residues. Trimming left V 1 base short and J 3 bases short, with 10 bases between. CDR3 coding DNA: TGCAGTGCTAGAGCTGGACTCCTCTACGAGCAGTACTTC. Translation gives CSARAGLLYEQYF.

In its sample, this clonotype was seen a few times. This chain connects TRBV7-6 to TRBJ2-1, with D possibly being TRBD1 (6 bases). Per germline, CDR1 SGHVS and CDR2 FNYEAQ. Trimming cost V 2 bases and J 5 bases, with 13 bases left between them. CDR3 length: 15 residues. The CDR3 here is CASSLIAGVDNEQFF. The CDR3 DNA reads as TGTGCCAGCAGCTTAATTGCAGGGGTGGACAATGAGCAGTTCTTC. Combining the CDR3 with reference TRBV7-6 and TRBJ2-1 gives the whole variable domain GAGVSQSPRYKVTKRGQDVALRCDPISGHVSLYWYRQALGQGPEFLTYFNYEAQQDKSGLPNDRFSAERPEGSISTLTIQRTEQRDSAMYRCASSLIAGVDNEQFFGPGTRLTVL.

This clonotype was counted between two and nine times. The chain carries TRBV6-1 and TRBJ1-1; 9 bases map to TRBD1. This CDR3 is 15 amino acids long. J lost 4 bases, V lost 3 bases, and 6 bases had no gene match. Per the germline V gene, CDR1 is MNHNS and CDR2 is SASEGT. In nucleotides, the CDR3 is TGTGCCAGCAGTGACCCGGGACAGGGAGTCACTGAAGCTTTCTTT. This codes for CASSDPGQGVTEAFF.

The V call is TRBV5-4, the J call TRBJ2-1, with TRBD2 matching over 8 bases. V was clipped by 4 bases and J by 7 bases; unmatched bases: 13. Germline V lookup: CDR1 SGHNT, CDR2 YYREEE (reference sequence). The CDR3 runs to 16 residues. The CDR3 loop is CASSPRTGTSWNEQFF. CDR3 DNA: TGTGCCAGCAGCCCCCGAACCGGGACTAGTTGGAATGAGCAGTTCTTC.

This clonotype appeared many times. The genes are TRBV18 and TRBJ1-6; TRBD1 is a possible D gene (6 bases). Germline V gene sequence: CDR1 KGHSH, CDR2 LQKENI. The length of the CDR3 is 16 residues. Trimming shortened V by 3 bases and J by 7 bases, and 16 bases separated the two germline ends. Here the CDR3 reads CASSPLITGSNSPLHF. Written as DNA, the CDR3 is TGTGCCAGCTCACCTCTCATAACAGGGAGCAATTCACCCCTCCACTTT. The whole variable domain, filled in from reference TRBV18 and TRBJ1-6, reads NAGVMQNPRHLVRRRGQEARLRCSPMKGHSHVYWYRQLPEEGLKFMVYLQKENIIDESGMPKERFSAEFPKEGPSILRIQQVVRGDSAAYFCASSPLITGSNSPLHFGNGTRLTVT.

The chain has TRBV30 and TRBJ2-7; possibly TRBD1 for D (5 bases). This CDR3 has 12 residues. The V end was cut by 5 bases, the J end by 2 bases, with 10 bases between. Germline assignment: CDR1 GTSNPN and CDR2 SVGIG (reference sequence). The CDR3 nucleotides read TGTGCCTGGGAGGCAGGGACCTACGAGCAGTACTTC. Amino acid sequence: CAWEAGTYEQYF.

The genes are TRBV5-1 and TRBJ2-1; TRBD2 matches at 8 bases. CDR1 SGHRS and CDR2 YFSETQ come from the germline V gene. V was pared by 3 bases and J by 0 bases, with 5 bases of the junction left unmatched. The CDR3 sequence is 16 residues long. CDR3 in DNA: TGCGCCAGCAGCTCAAACAGCGGGGGCTCCTACAATGAGCAGTTCTTC. Residues: CASSSNSGGSYNEQFF.